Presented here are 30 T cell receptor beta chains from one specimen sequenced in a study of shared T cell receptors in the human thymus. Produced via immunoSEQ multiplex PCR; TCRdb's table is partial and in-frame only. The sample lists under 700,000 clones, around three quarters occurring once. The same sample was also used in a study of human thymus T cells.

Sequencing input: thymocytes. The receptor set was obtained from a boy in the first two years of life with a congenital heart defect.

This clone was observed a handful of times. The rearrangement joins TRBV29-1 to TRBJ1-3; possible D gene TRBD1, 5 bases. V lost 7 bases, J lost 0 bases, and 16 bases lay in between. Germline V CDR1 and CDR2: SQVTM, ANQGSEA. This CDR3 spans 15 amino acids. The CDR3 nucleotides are TGCAGCGCCATGGGCGGGGCCCACTCTGGAAACACCATATATTTT. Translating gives CSAMGGAHSGNTIYF.

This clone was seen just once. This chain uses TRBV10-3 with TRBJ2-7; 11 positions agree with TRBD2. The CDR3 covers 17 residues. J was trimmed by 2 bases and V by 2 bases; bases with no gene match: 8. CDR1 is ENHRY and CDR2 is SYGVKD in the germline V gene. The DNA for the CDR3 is TGTGCCATCAGTGAGGGGGGACTAGCGGACCCCACCTACGAGCAGTACTTC. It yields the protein CAISEGGLADPTYEQYF.

The CDR3 protein is CASSPRQLLPYEQYF. CDR3 DNA sequence: TGCGCCAGCAGCCCCCGACAGCTTCTTCCCTACGAGCAGTACTTC. V gene TRBV5-1 combines with J gene TRBJ2-7, with D perhaps TRBD1 (5 bases). Germline CDR1 and CDR2: SGHRS and YFSETQ. The length of the CDR3 is 15 residues. Trimming removed 4 bases from V and 2 bases from J, with 16 bases in between.

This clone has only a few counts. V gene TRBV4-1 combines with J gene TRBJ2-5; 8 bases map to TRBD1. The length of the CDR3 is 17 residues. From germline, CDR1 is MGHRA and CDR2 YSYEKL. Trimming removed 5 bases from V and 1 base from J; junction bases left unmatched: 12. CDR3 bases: TGCGCCAGCAGCGTCCCGGGACAGGACCCCCTCCAAGAGACCCAGTACTTC. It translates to CASSVPGQDPLQETQYF.

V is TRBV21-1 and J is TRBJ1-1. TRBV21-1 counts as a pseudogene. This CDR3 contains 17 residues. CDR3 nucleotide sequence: TGTGCCAGCAGCAGTCCAGGGAGGGAAGGAAAGGACACTGAAGCTTTCTTT. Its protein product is CASSSPGREGKDTEAFF.

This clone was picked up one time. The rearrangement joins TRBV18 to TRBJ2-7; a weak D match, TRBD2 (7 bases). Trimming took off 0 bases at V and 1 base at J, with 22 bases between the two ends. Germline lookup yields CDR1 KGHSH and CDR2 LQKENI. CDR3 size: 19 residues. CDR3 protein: CASSPPLGGGPPYSYEQYF. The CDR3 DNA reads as TGTGCCAGCTCACCACCCCTAGGGGGAGGGCCACCTTATTCCTACGAGCAGTACTTC.

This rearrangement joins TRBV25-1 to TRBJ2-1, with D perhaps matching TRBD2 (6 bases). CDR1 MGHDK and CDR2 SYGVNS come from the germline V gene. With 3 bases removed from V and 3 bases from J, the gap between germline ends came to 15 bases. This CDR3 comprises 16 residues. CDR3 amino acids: CASSDISGRGYNEQFF. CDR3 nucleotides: TGTGCCAGCAGTGATATTTCCGGGAGAGGCTACAATGAGCAGTTCTTC.

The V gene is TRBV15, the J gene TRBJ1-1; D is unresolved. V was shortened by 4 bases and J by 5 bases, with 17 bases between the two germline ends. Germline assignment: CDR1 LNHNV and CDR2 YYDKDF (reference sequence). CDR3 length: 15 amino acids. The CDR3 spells CATSISPGSRTEAFF. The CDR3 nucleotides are TGTGCCACCAGCATCTCACCAGGAAGTCGAACTGAAGCTTTCTTT.

CDR3 sequence reads: CASSHGSGSGPPGELFF. The CDR3 DNA reads TGCGCCAGCAGCCATGGTAGCGGGAGTGGTCCCCCCGGGGAGCTGTTTTTT. This chain uses TRBV4-3 with TRBJ2-2, with 9 positions matching TRBD2. Germline V CDR1 and CDR2: LGHNA, YSLEER. The ends lost 3 bases at V and 6 bases at J; junction bases unmatched: 11. CDR3 length: 17 residues.

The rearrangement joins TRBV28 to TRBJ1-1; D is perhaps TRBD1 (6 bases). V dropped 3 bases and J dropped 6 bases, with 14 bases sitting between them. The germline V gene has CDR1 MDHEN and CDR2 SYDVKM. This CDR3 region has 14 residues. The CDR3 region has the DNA TGTGCCAGCAGTTTCAGGGGACCGACACCTGAAGCTTTCTTT. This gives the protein CASSFRGPTPEAFF. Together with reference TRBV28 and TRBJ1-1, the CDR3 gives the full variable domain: DVKVTQSSRYLVKRTGEKVFLECVQDMDHENMFWYRQDPGLGLRLIYFSYDVKMKEKGDIPEGYSVSREKKERFSLILESASTNQTSMYLCASSFRGPTPEAFFGQGTRLTVV.

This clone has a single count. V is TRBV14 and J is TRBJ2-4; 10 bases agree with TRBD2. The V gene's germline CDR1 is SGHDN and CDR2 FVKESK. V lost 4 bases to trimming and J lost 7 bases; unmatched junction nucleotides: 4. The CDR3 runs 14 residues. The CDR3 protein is CASSPPGLANIQYF. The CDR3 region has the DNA TGTGCCAGCAGCCCACCGGGACTAGCGAACATTCAGTACTTC. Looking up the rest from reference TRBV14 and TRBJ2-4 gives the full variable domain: EAGVTQFPSHSVIEKGQTVTLRCDPISGHDNLYWYRRVMGKEIKFLLHFVKESKQDESGMPNNRFLAERTGGTYSTLKVQPAELEDSGVYFCASSPPGLANIQYFGAGTRLSVL.

This CDR3 reads CASSPRLAGDSNEQFF. DNA of the CDR3: TGTGCCAGCAGCCCAAGACTAGCGGGAGATAGCAATGAGCAGTTCTTC. The chain joins TRBV9 to TRBJ2-1, with TRBD2 matching over 12 bases. The junction had 8 bases not matched to a gene; V was cut back by 4 bases and J by 6 bases. This CDR3 has 16 residues. Germline V CDR1 and CDR2: SGDLS, YYNGEE.

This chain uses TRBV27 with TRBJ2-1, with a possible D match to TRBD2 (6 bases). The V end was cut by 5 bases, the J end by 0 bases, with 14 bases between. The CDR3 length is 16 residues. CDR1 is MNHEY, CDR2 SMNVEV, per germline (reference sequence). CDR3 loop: CASSPNCGNSYNEQFF. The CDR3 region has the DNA TGTGCCAGCAGTCCTAATTGCGGGAACTCCTACAATGAGCAGTTCTTC.

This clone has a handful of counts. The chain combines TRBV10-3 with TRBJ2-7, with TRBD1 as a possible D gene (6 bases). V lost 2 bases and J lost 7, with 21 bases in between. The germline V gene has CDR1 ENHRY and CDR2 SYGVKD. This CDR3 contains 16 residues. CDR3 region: CAISETIGQGSREQYF. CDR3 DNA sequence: TGTGCCATCAGTGAGACAATAGGCCAGGGGTCTCGTGAGCAGTACTTC.

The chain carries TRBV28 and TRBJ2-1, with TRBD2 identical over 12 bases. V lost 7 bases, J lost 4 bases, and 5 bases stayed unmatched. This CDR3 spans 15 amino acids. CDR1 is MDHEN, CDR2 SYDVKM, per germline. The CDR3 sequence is CASNPGLAGYNEQFF. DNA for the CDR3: TGTGCCAGCAACCCCGGACTAGCGGGATACAATGAGCAGTTCTTC.

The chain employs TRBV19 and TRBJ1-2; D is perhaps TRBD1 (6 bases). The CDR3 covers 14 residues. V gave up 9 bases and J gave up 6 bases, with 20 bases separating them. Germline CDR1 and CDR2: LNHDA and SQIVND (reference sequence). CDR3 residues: CASTFNREGDGYTF. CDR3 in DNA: TGTGCCAGCACATTCAACAGGGAAGGGGATGGCTACACCTTC.

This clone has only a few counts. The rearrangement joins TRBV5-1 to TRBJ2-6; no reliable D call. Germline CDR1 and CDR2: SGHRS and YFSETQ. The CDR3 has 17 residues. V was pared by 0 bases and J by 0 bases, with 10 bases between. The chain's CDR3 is CASSLVQESSGANVLTF. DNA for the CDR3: TGCGCCAGCAGCTTGGTCCAGGAAAGCTCTGGGGCCAACGTCCTGACTTTC.

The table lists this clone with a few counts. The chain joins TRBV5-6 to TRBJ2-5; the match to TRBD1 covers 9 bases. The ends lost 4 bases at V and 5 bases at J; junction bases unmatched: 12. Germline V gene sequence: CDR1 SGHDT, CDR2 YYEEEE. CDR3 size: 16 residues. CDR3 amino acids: CASSDADRGSEETQYF. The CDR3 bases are TGTGCCAGCAGCGACGCAGACAGGGGGAGCGAGGAGACCCAGTACTTC.

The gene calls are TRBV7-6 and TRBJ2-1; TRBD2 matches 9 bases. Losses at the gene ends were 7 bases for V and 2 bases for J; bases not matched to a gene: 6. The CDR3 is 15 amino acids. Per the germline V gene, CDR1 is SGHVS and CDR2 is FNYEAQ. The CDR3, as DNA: TGTGCCAGCACCGTCAAGCGGGGGGCCTACAATGAGCAGTTCTTC. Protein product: CASTVKRGAYNEQFF.

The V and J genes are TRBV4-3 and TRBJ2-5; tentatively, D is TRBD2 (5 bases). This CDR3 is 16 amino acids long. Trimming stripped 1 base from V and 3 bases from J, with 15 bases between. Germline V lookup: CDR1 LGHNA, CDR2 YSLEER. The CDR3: CASSQGLRRVEETQYF. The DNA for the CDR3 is TGCGCCAGCAGCCAAGGTTTAAGGCGGGTTGAAGAGACCCAGTACTTC.

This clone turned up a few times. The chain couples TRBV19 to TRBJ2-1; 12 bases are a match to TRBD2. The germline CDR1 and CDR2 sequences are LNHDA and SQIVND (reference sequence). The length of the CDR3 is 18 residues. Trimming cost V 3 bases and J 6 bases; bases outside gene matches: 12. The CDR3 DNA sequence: TGTGCCAGTAGTATTTCCGGCCCTAGCGGGAGGGCCTGCAATGAGCAGTTCTTC. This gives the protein CASSISGPSGRACNEQFF.

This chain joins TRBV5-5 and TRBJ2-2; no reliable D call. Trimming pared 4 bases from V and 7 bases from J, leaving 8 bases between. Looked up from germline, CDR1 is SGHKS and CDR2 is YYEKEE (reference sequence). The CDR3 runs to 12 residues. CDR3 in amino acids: CASSNRVGELFF. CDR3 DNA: TGTGCCAGCAGCAACAGAGTCGGGGAGCTGTTTTTT.

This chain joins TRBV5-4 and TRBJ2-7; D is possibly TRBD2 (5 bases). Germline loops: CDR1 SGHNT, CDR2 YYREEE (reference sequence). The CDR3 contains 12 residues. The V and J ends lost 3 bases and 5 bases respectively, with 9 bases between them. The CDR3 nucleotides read TGTGCCAGCAGCTCCACTAGAAACGAGCAGTACTTC. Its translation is CASSSTRNEQYF.

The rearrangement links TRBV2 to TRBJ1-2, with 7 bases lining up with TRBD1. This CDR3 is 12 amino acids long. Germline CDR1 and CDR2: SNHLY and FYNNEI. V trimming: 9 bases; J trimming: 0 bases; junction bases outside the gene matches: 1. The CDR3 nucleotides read TGTGCCAGGGGACAGCCTAACTATGGCTACACCTTC. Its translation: CARGQPNYGYTF.

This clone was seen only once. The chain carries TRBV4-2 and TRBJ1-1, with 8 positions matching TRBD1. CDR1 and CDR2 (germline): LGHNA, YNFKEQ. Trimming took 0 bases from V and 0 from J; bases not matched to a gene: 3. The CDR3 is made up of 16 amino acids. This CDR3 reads CASSQDRGQVNTEAFF. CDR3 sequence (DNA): TGTGCCAGCAGCCAAGATCGGGGACAGGTGAACACTGAAGCTTTCTTT.

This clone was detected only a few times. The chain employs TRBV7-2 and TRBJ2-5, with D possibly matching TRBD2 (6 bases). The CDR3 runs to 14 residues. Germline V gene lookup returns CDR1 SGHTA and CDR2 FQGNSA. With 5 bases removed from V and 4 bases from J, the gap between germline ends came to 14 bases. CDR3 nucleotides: TGTGCCAGCAGCCTCACTGGGGGAGGAGAGACCCAGTACTTC. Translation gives CASSLTGGGETQYF.

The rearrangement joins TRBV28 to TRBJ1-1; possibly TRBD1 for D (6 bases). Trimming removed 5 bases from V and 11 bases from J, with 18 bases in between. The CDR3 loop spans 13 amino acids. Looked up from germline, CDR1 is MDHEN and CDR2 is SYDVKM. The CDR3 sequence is CASSPPWSGDAFF. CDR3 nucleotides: TGTGCCAGCAGTCCGCCGTGGTCAGGGGATGCTTTCTTT.

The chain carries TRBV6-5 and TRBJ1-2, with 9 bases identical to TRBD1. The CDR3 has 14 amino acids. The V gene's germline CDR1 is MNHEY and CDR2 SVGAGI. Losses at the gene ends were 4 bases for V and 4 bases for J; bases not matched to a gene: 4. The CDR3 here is CASSSRQGGYGYTF. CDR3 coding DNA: TGTGCCAGCAGTTCAAGACAGGGGGGCTATGGCTACACCTTC.

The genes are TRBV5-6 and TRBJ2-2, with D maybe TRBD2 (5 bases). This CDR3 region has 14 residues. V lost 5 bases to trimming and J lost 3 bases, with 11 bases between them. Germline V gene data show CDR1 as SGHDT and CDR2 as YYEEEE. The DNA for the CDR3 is TGTGCCAGCAGTGTTGGACTGGACACCGGGGAGCTGTTTTTT. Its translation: CASSVGLDTGELFF.

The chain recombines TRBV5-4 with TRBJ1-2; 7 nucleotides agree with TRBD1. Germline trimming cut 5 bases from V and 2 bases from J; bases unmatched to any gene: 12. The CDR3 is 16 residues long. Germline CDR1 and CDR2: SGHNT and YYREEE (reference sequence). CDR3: CASRLQQGRGNYGYTF. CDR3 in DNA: TGTGCCAGCAGGTTACAACAGGGGCGAGGGAACTATGGCTACACCTTC.